The clone carrying this T cell receptor (beta chain) occurred many times. TCRdb passed the RACE reads through MiXCR, listing each CDR3 protein once. Altogether around 110,000 distinct CDR3 sequences are present, over 9% being singletons, with the ten largest covering 2% to 2.5%. The sample is drawn from a study of human T cells and chemical hapten exposure. Across the study: Reading of the patch tests, which applied 0.01% DPC to the upper back, occurred at 6 days.

Between the trimmed V and J ends, which lost 0 bases and 2 bases, there was a span of 11 bases. The germline V gene has CDR1 SGHRS and CDR2 YFSETQ. CDR3 length: 15 residues. As for time point: patch test 3, about 24 weeks after DPC sensitization. Treatment noted: therapeutic diphenylcyclopropenone sensitization with weekly scalp DPC. Blood draws came first, before each patch test. The V and J genes are TRBV5-1 and TRBJ2-5, with a possible D match to TRBD2 (5 bases). This sequence was found in a woman aged 45-65 years with alopecia areata. Some clones in this sample may be carry-over from other donors' samples. The sequencing used whole blood, collected in connection with sensitization to the hapten diphenylcyclopropenone (DPC). The CDR3 region is CASSLDQRSQETQYF. The CDR3 DNA reads TGCGCCAGCAGCTTGGATCAGCGGAGTCAAGAGACCCAGTACTTC.